The 10 T cell receptor beta chains in this list originate from one sample, sequenced in a study of human thymus T cells. Sequencing was performed with immunoSEQ multiplex PCR; in TCRdb, only in-frame clones are kept and a portion is missing. The profile covers under 150,000 clones, with around 94% appearing a single time and 0.02% to 0.03% taken by the ten largest. The thymus was resected at corrective cardiac surgery. Sequenced: thymus tissue. The receptors here all came from a boy younger than two with a congenital heart defect but otherwise immunologically healthy.

The V and J genes are TRBV5-6 and TRBJ2-1, with D tentatively TRBD1 (6 bases). Germline assignment: CDR1 SGHDT and CDR2 YYEEEE. V lost 0 bases and J lost 10, with 23 bases in between. This CDR3 is built from 17 residues. Written as DNA, the CDR3 is TGTGCCAGCAGCTTGGTGGAACCCGGGACACTTCGTAGGGAGCAGTTCTTC. Encoded protein: CASSLVEPGTLRREQFF.

This chain uses TRBV5-6 with TRBJ1-6; 9 bases are shared with TRBD1. The CDR3 loop spans 16 amino acids. J lost 9 bases, V lost 1 base, and 8 bases had no gene match. CDR1 and CDR2 (germline): SGHDT, YYEEEE. The CDR3: CASSLPCGTGSSPLHF. CDR3 DNA: TGTGCCAGCAGCTTGCCATGTGGGACAGGGAGTTCACCCCTCCACTTT.

This rearrangement joins TRBV11-2 to TRBJ2-7; the D gene is possibly TRBD2 (6 bases). V lost 5 bases, J lost 3 bases, and 26 bases lay in between. Per the germline V gene, CDR1 is SGHAT and CDR2 is FQNNGV. There are 18 residues in the CDR3. DNA of the CDR3: TGTGCCAGCAGCGAAAACCCTACGGAGGGAACACGCTACTACGAGCAGTACTTC. Translated: CASSENPTEGTRYYEQYF.

Written as DNA, the CDR3 is TGTGCCAGCAGGCCCCCGCTGAATCCGACAGGTAAACCTTCCTCTGGAAACACCATATATTTT. Translation: CASRPPLNPTGKPSSGNTIYF. V is TRBV28 and J is TRBJ1-3; D might be TRBD1 (6 bases). The germline V gene has CDR1 MDHEN and CDR2 SYDVKM. The CDR3 is 21 amino acids. Trimming shortened V by 6 bases and J by 0 bases, and 30 bases separated the two germline ends. The full variable domain, completed using reference TRBV28 and TRBJ1-3, is DVKVTQSSRYLVKRTGEKVFLECVQDMDHENMFWYRQDPGLGLRLIYFSYDVKMKEKGDIPEGYSVSREKKERFSLILESASTNQTSMYLCASRPPLNPTGKPSSGNTIYFGEGSWLTVV.

The V gene is TRBV30, the J gene TRBJ1-2, with 10 bases matching TRBD1. After removal of 4 bases from V and 8 bases from J, the junction contained 16 bases not matched to a gene. Looked up from germline, CDR1 is GTSNPN and CDR2 is SVGIG (reference sequence). This CDR3 is 16 amino acids long. In DNA, the CDR3 is TGTGCCTGGATGGGTTGCTCCGGACAGGGGGAATCGGGCTACACCTTC. This codes for CAWMGCSGQGESGYTF.

The chain combines TRBV11-2 with TRBJ2-7; 9 bases are shared with TRBD2. The germline CDR1 and CDR2 sequences are SGHAT and FQNNGV. The V segment lost 0 bases and the J segment 2 bases; nucleotides outside the gene matches: 5. This CDR3 has 16 amino acids. The CDR3, as DNA: TGTGCCAGCAGCTTAGAGAAGCGGGGGGTTACCTACGAGCAGTACTTC. This sequence encodes CASSLEKRGVTYEQYF.

The genes are TRBV7-9 and TRBJ1-3, with a weak D call TRBD1 (5 bases). Germline values: CDR1 SEHNR, CDR2 FQNEAQ (reference sequence). V was pared by 5 bases and J by 5 bases, with 16 bases between. This CDR3 region has 15 residues. The CDR3 protein is CASSIGTPCRNTIYF. The CDR3 DNA reads as TGTGCCAGCAGCATCGGGACTCCGTGCCGAAACACCATATATTTT.

The V gene is TRBV29-1, the J gene TRBJ1-6; the D is unclear. Germline V gives CDR1 SQVTM, CDR2 ANQGSEA. The CDR3 consists of 11 residues. Trimming took off 6 bases at V and 6 bases at J, with 6 bases between the two ends. The CDR3 DNA reads TGCAGCGTGTCAGTTAATTCACCCCTCCACTTT. It is translated as CSVSVNSPLHF.

The rearrangement joins TRBV9 to TRBJ1-6; 9 nucleotides line up with TRBD1. Germline V gives CDR1 SGDLS, CDR2 YYNGEE. The CDR3 runs 18 residues. V lost 4 bases, J lost 0 bases, and 8 bases stayed unmatched. Here the CDR3 reads CASSTRDRVTSYNSPLHF. The CDR3 DNA follows: TGTGCCAGCAGCACCCGGGACAGGGTCACCTCCTATAATTCACCCCTCCACTTT.

This clone showed up just a few times. The rearrangement links TRBV18 to TRBJ1-6; the match to TRBD1 covers 7 bases. The length of the CDR3 is 14 residues. The J segment lost 10 bases and the V segment lost 2 bases, leaving 5 bases of the junction unmatched. The germline V gene has CDR1 KGHSH and CDR2 LQKENI. CDR3 sequence reads: CASSPRQGDSPLHF. CDR3 nucleotides: TGTGCCAGCTCACCAAGACAGGGTGACTCACCCCTCCACTTT.